This T cell receptor (beta chain) was identified in a study of CD8 T cells in ankylosing spondylitis. This clonotype was seen repeatedly, ten times or more. The antigen remains unidentified. Germline-derived CDR1 and CDR2 are LGHDT and YNNKEL (reference sequence). The V segment lost 1 base and the J segment 4 bases; nucleotides outside the gene matches: 8. The CDR3 totals 17 residues. Points from the study as a whole: A number of the motif variants had already been described in reactive arthritis synovial fluid and blood.

MiXCR, run by TCRdb on the 5' RACE reads, gives a single entry per CDR3 protein. The sample consists of roughly 230,000 distinct CDR3 sequences, over 9.5% of them appearing once. The genes are TRBV3-1 and TRBJ2-2, with 8 bases aligning to TRBD2. This TCR was sampled from a male donor with ankylosing spondylitis or in good health (not recorded which). The specimen sequenced was blood, either unsorted or a sorted T cell fraction (not recorded which). CDR3 DNA: TGTGCCAGCAGCCAAGCCGTGGGACTAGGGAGCACCGGGGAGCTGTTTTTT. Its protein product is CASSQAVGLGSTGELFF.